The clone carrying this T cell receptor beta chain was counted a few times. Antigen unknown. TCRdb's copy holds only in-frame clones and misses some; the assay was immunoSEQ multiplex PCR. In the table there are some 87,000 clones, about four fifths of which are singletons. Time point described: baseline, week 1 (first vaccination visit). Regarding treatment: pre-vaccination baseline after standard-of-care therapy. Newly diagnosed WHO grade 3 or 4 IDH1-mutant, ATRX-lost astrocytomas were identified in the donors. The germline V gene encodes CDR1 SGHTA and CDR2 FQGNSA. The CDR3 totals 16 residues. Trimming at V came to 0 bases and at J to 4 bases, leaving 6 bases not matched to a gene. The sample originates from a study of a mutant IDH1 vaccine in newly diagnosed glioma. Study in general: Patients got radiotherapy, temozolomide, or both beforehand, and most got both. Study findings and constraints: Top peripheral T cell clonotype shifts appeared unrelated to pseudoprogression.

This chain joins TRBV7-2 and TRBJ2-3, with 8 nucleotides matching TRBD2. This receptor was obtained from a middle-aged man with glioma. The sample was PBMCs, taken from a glioma patient treated with radiotherapy, temozolomide or both. CDR3 amino acids: CASSLAQLAGADTQYF. In DNA form, the CDR3 reads TGTGCCAGCAGCTTAGCGCAGCTAGCGGGCGCAGATACGCAGTATTTT.